The following is a T cell receptor beta chain sequence with its context. The V end was cut by 5 bases, the J end by 8 bases, with 21 bases between. The CDR3 has 15 amino acids. Looked up from germline, CDR1 is MGHRA and CDR2 is YSYEKL. Original processing methods: Researchers report that nucleated cell counts were estimated from reference gene primer amplification. Profiled with immunoSEQ multiplex PCR; TCRdb holds only in-frame clones, not every one. The DNA gave D and trimming, while V, J and clone size come from that table. The sample lists some 450,000 clones, about 91% occurring once. These data are taken from a study of blood T cell repertoires in COVID-19. Study-level background: COVID-19 samples collected from the United States, Italy and Spain covered acute and convalescent phases.

The sequenced sample consisted of peripheral blood. The chain employs TRBV4-1 and TRBJ1-2, with a possible D match to TRBD1 (6 bases). This receptor was identified in a woman in her forties or fifties with COVID-19, enrolled during active disease. CDR3 residues: CASSVDRLTSGGYTF. CDR3 in DNA: TGCGCCAGCAGCGTCGACAGGTTAACCTCCGGCGGCTACACCTTC.